This is a list of T cell receptor beta chains from one sample in a study of blood T cells in healthy people across ages. TCRdb used MiXCR to reprocess the 5' RACE reads, holding one entry per CDR3 protein. The sample comprises about a million distinct CDR3 sequences, more than 30% of which are singletons, and around 13% rests with the top ten. What was sequenced was blood. All receptors come from a man aged 18 to 29 in good health. CDR3s include the opening cysteine and the closing phenylalanine or tryptophan. The D gene is left open where the match is weak. A row's size may be missing; if present it is once, few, many or a size class.

j_gene: TRBJ1-4; abundance: few; v_gene: TRBV29-1; d_gene: TRBD1; CDR3aa: CSVTGGATNEKLFF; CDR3nt: TGCAGCGTTACAGGGGGGGCAACTAATGAAAAACTGTTTTTT
j_gene: TRBJ2-1; abundance: few; v_gene: TRBV27; d_gene: TRBD1; CDR3aa: CASSLSGQGFHEQFF; CDR3nt: TGTGCCAGCAGTTTATCGGGACAGGGTTTCCATGAGCAGTTCTTC
j_gene: TRBJ1-3; abundance: -; v_gene: TRBV4-3; d_gene: -; CDR3aa: CASSQDLAGPGNTIYF; CDR3nt: TGCGCCAGCAGCCAAGATCTGGCAGGACCAGGAAACACCATATATTTT
j_gene: TRBJ2-3; abundance: -; v_gene: TRBV7-9; d_gene: TRBD2; CDR3aa: CASSSRGALMGTDTQYF; CDR3nt: TGTGCCAGCAGCTCGCGGGGGGCGCTGATGGGCACAGATACGCAGTATTTT
j_gene: TRBJ1-1; abundance: -; v_gene: TRBV27; d_gene: -; CDR3aa: CASSLWKGGNTEAFF; CDR3nt: TGTGCCAGCAGTTTATGGAAGGGGGGGAACACTGAAGCTTTCTTT
j_gene: TRBJ2-2; abundance: once; v_gene: TRBV29-1; d_gene: -; CDR3aa: CSTKLTGELFF; CDR3nt: TGCAGCACCAAGTTGACAGGGGAGCTGTTTTTT
j_gene: TRBJ1-1; abundance: -; v_gene: TRBV30; d_gene: -; CDR3aa: CAGQQGNTEAFF; CDR3nt: TGTGCCGGGCAGCAGGGAAACACTGAAGCTTTCTTT
j_gene: TRBJ2-5; abundance: few; v_gene: TRBV20-1; d_gene: -; CDR3aa: CSARVPSVGTQYF; CDR3nt: TGCAGTGCTAGAGTTCCTAGCGTGGGGACCCAGTACTTC
j_gene: TRBJ2-7; abundance: once; v_gene: TRBV14; d_gene: -; CDR3aa: CASSQRQGINEQYF; CDR3nt: TGTGCCAGCAGCCAAAGGCAGGGAATCAACGAGCAGTACTTC
j_gene: TRBJ2-3; abundance: -; v_gene: TRBV5-5; d_gene: TRBD1; CDR3aa: CASSLVLSQGITDTQYF; CDR3nt: TGTGCCAGCAGCTTGGTTTTGTCACAGGGGATAACAGATACGCAGTATTTT
j_gene: TRBJ2-2; abundance: -; v_gene: TRBV9; d_gene: TRBD1; CDR3aa: CASSATGGYTGELFF; CDR3nt: TGTGCCAGCAGCGCCACAGGGGGCTACACCGGGGAGCTGTTTTTT
j_gene: TRBJ2-3; abundance: -; v_gene: TRBV6-2/TRBV6-3; d_gene: -; CDR3aa: CVSSWMAGANPDTQYF; CDR3nt: TGTGTCAGCAGTTGGATGGCCGGGGCTAATCCAGATACGCAGTATTTT
j_gene: TRBJ2-1; abundance: many; v_gene: TRBV5-1; d_gene: TRBD1; CDR3aa: CASSTKWGTDYNEQFF; CDR3nt: TGCGCCAGCAGCACTAAATGGGGGACAGACTACAATGAGCAGTTCTTC
j_gene: TRBJ2-3; abundance: -; v_gene: TRBV5-1; d_gene: TRBD1; CDR3aa: CASSGTDLTPPPTDTQYF; CDR3nt: TGCGCCAGCTCCGGGACAGACCTAACCCCACCTCCCACAGATACGCAGTATTTT
j_gene: TRBJ1-2; abundance: -; v_gene: TRBV7-9; d_gene: TRBD1; CDR3aa: CASSLALGDSGYGYTF; CDR3nt: TGTGCCAGCAGCTTAGCGTTGGGGGACAGCGGCTATGGCTACACCTTC
j_gene: TRBJ1-1; abundance: -; v_gene: TRBV6-5; d_gene: -; CDR3aa: CASSIGGRTEAFF; CDR3nt: TGTGCCAGCAGTATAGGGGGTAGGACTGAAGCTTTCTTT
j_gene: TRBJ1-4; abundance: -; v_gene: TRBV20-1; d_gene: -; CDR3aa: CSATVGGASTNEKLFF; CDR3nt: TGCAGTGCCACAGTGGGGGGAGCGTCGACTAATGAAAAACTGTTTTTT
j_gene: TRBJ1-2; abundance: few; v_gene: TRBV27; d_gene: -; CDR3aa: CASSSGAATNYGYTF; CDR3nt: TGTGCCAGCAGTTCCGGCGCGGCCACAAACTATGGCTACACCTTC
j_gene: TRBJ2-3; abundance: few; v_gene: TRBV6-5; d_gene: TRBD2; CDR3aa: CASSYSTSGSTDTQYF; CDR3nt: TGTGCCAGCAGTTACTCGACTAGCGGAAGCACAGATACGCAGTATTTT
j_gene: TRBJ1-4; abundance: -; v_gene: TRBV7-9; d_gene: -; CDR3aa: CASSGDIREKLFF; CDR3nt: TGTGCCAGCAGCGGGGACATCCGTGAAAAACTGTTTTTT
j_gene: TRBJ2-3; abundance: many; v_gene: TRBV6-1; d_gene: -; CDR3aa: CASSETWGDNTQYF; CDR3nt: TGTGCCAGCAGTGAAACCTGGGGGGATAATACGCAGTATTTT
j_gene: TRBJ1-1; abundance: -; v_gene: TRBV3-1; d_gene: TRBD1; CDR3aa: CASSQVQGEDTEAFF; CDR3nt: TGTGCCAGCAGCCAAGTACAGGGGGAAGACACTGAAGCTTTCTTT
j_gene: TRBJ1-1; abundance: once; v_gene: TRBV12-3/TRBV12-4; d_gene: -; CDR3aa: CASTFRANTEAFF; CDR3nt: TGTGCCAGCACTTTTAGGGCCAACACTGAAGCTTTCTTT
j_gene: TRBJ2-5; abundance: few; v_gene: TRBV7-2; d_gene: TRBD1; CDR3aa: CASRQTGTGVIWETQYF; CDR3nt: TGTGCCAGCAGACAAACCGGGACAGGTGTAATTTGGGAGACCCAGTACTTC
j_gene: TRBJ1-5; abundance: -; v_gene: TRBV6-2/TRBV6-3; d_gene: -; CDR3aa: CASSYSTRGHGQPQHF; CDR3nt: TGTGCCAGCAGTTACTCTACCAGGGGCCACGGGCAGCCCCAGCATTTT
j_gene: TRBJ1-2; abundance: -; v_gene: TRBV4-3; d_gene: -; CDR3aa: CASSQDLINYGYTF; CDR3nt: TGCGCCAGCAGCCAAGATCTAATAAACTATGGCTACACCTTC
j_gene: TRBJ2-3; abundance: -; v_gene: TRBV29-1; d_gene: -; CDR3aa: CSVQWDLQGDTQYF; CDR3nt: TGCAGCGTCCAGTGGGATCTGCAGGGAGATACGCAGTATTTT
j_gene: TRBJ1-5; abundance: -; v_gene: TRBV28; d_gene: -; CDR3aa: CASMSPNQPQHF; CDR3nt: TGTGCCAGCATGTCCCCAAATCAGCCCCAGCATTTT
j_gene: TRBJ1-1; abundance: -; v_gene: TRBV7-9; d_gene: -; CDR3aa: CASSPTAGDTEAFF; CDR3nt: TGTGCCAGCAGCCCGACAGCAGGGGACACTGAAGCTTTCTTT
j_gene: TRBJ2-1; abundance: many; v_gene: TRBV5-1; d_gene: TRBD1; CDR3aa: CASSLDRNNEQFF; CDR3nt: TGTGCCAGCAGTCTGGACAGGAACAATGAGCAGTTCTTC
j_gene: TRBJ2-1; abundance: few; v_gene: TRBV12-3/TRBV12-4; d_gene: -; CDR3aa: CASSGVLVSAYNEQFF; CDR3nt: TGTGCCAGCAGTGGGGTCCTGGTCTCAGCCTACAATGAGCAGTTCTTC
j_gene: TRBJ1-4; abundance: few; v_gene: TRBV20-1; d_gene: TRBD1; CDR3aa: CSAQGANEKLFF; CDR3nt: TGCAGTGCCCAGGGGGCTAACGAAAAACTGTTTTTT
j_gene: TRBJ1-5; abundance: -; v_gene: TRBV6-2/TRBV6-3; d_gene: TRBD1; CDR3aa: CASGGQGINQPQHF; CDR3nt: TGTGCCAGCGGAGGACAGGGAATCAATCAGCCCCAGCATTTT
j_gene: TRBJ2-5; abundance: -; v_gene: TRBV20-1; d_gene: -; CDR3aa: CSARGYQETQYF; CDR3nt: TGCAGTGCTAGAGGGTACCAAGAGACCCAGTACTTC
j_gene: TRBJ1-5; abundance: -; v_gene: TRBV27; d_gene: -; CDR3aa: CASSLFRDNQPQHF; CDR3nt: TGTGCCAGCAGTTTATTCAGAGACAATCAGCCCCAGCATTTT
j_gene: TRBJ2-5; abundance: -; v_gene: TRBV3-1; d_gene: -; CDR3aa: CASTLLGQTQYF; CDR3nt: TGTGCCAGTACCCTCTTAGGACAGACCCAGTACTTC
j_gene: TRBJ1-2; abundance: -; v_gene: TRBV6-2/TRBV6-3; d_gene: -; CDR3aa: CASSPNGRDYGYTF; CDR3nt: TGTGCCAGCAGTCCGAACGGACGAGACTATGGCTACACCTTC
j_gene: TRBJ2-3; abundance: once; v_gene: TRBV5-1; d_gene: TRBD2; CDR3aa: CASSPETLAGARGDTQYF; CDR3nt: TGCGCCAGCAGCCCTGAGACACTAGCGGGGGCGCGTGGAGATACGCAGTATTTT
j_gene: TRBJ2-3; abundance: few; v_gene: TRBV4-2; d_gene: -; CDR3aa: CASSQEAEGTDTQYF; CDR3nt: TGTGCCAGCAGCCAAGAAGCCGAGGGCACAGATACGCAGTATTTT
j_gene: TRBJ2-3; abundance: many; v_gene: TRBV21-1; d_gene: -; CDR3aa: CASSKGLAGRTDTQYF; CDR3nt: TGTGCCAGCAGCAAAGGACTAGCGGGGCGCACAGATACGCAGTATTTT
j_gene: TRBJ1-5; abundance: -; v_gene: TRBV20-1; d_gene: TRBD1; CDR3aa: CSASGTGGGRDQHF; CDR3nt: TGCAGTGCTTCCGGGACAGGGGGAGGAAGAGACCAGCATTTT
j_gene: TRBJ2-7; abundance: -; v_gene: TRBV20-1; d_gene: -; CDR3aa: CSSTPGYEQYF; CDR3nt: TGCAGTTCGACGCCCGGGTACGAGCAGTACTTC
j_gene: TRBJ1-1; abundance: few; v_gene: TRBV4-3; d_gene: TRBD1; CDR3aa: CASSQDRTGRRTNTEAFF; CDR3nt: TGCGCCAGCAGCCAAGATCGGACAGGGAGGAGGACGAACACTGAAGCTTTCTTT
j_gene: TRBJ1-2; abundance: few; v_gene: TRBV28; d_gene: -; CDR3aa: CASSYLLYGYTF; CDR3nt: TGTGCCAGCAGTTACTTACTCTATGGCTACACCTTC
j_gene: TRBJ1-2; abundance: few; v_gene: TRBV12-3/TRBV12-4; d_gene: -; CDR3aa: CASSLAGEGYGYTF; CDR3nt: TGTGCCAGCAGTTTAGCCGGAGAGGGCTATGGCTACACCTTC
j_gene: TRBJ1-5; abundance: few; v_gene: TRBV20-1; d_gene: -; CDR3aa: CRDTGQHSNQPQHF; CDR3nt: TGCAGGGACACGGGACAACATAGCAATCAGCCCCAGCATTTT
j_gene: TRBJ2-1; abundance: few; v_gene: TRBV20-1; d_gene: -; CDR3aa: CSAYLRPSSYNEQFF; CDR3nt: TGCAGTGCTTACCTCAGGCCGAGCTCCTACAATGAGCAGTTCTTC
j_gene: TRBJ2-7; abundance: few; v_gene: TRBV2; d_gene: TRBD1; CDR3aa: CASKGPGTDTSWEQYF; CDR3nt: TGTGCCAGCAAGGGACCCGGGACAGACACGTCGTGGGAGCAGTACTTC
j_gene: TRBJ1-2; abundance: few; v_gene: TRBV4-3; d_gene: -; CDR3aa: CASSQDRGSKLGYTF; CDR3nt: TGCGCCAGCAGCCAAGATCGAGGGTCGAAGCTGGGCTACACCTTC
j_gene: TRBJ1-1; abundance: few; v_gene: TRBV3-1; d_gene: -; CDR3aa: CASSKTTTTEAFF; CDR3nt: TGTGCCAGCAGCAAGACCACTACCACTGAAGCTTTCTTT
j_gene: TRBJ1-5; abundance: -; v_gene: TRBV6-1; d_gene: -; CDR3aa: CASSEAYRVNQPQHF; CDR3nt: TGTGCCAGCAGTGAAGCCTACAGGGTCAATCAGCCCCAGCATTTT
j_gene: TRBJ2-1; abundance: -; v_gene: TRBV7-3; d_gene: -; CDR3aa: CASSLSGLLNEQFF; CDR3nt: TGTGCCAGCAGCTTATCGGGACTCCTCAATGAGCAGTTCTTC